This T cell receptor beta chain stems from a study of CD4+ T cells in melanoma. Only in-frame clones appear in the TCRdb table, and some are missing; sequencing was by immunoSEQ multiplex PCR. The sample lists about 15,000 clones, roughly 66% occurring once. This TCR was sampled from a human donor with melanoma. Sequencing used cells from a culture (not recorded whether cultured in vitro).

The CDR3 loop reads CASSLGGGLLSSYEQYF. CDR3 coding DNA: TGTGCCAGCAGCTTAGGCGGGGGGCTCTTAAGCTCCTACGAGCAGTACTTC. This chain links TRBV11-3 with TRBJ2-7; 8 bases match TRBD2. There are 17 residues in the CDR3. Losses at the gene ends were 1 base for V and 0 bases for J; bases not matched to a gene: 8. CDR1 is SGHNT, CDR2 YENEEA, per germline.